This T cell receptor beta chain was recorded in a study of cytomegalovirus exposure and HLA in healthy donors. Study conclusions and caveats: A missense variant in DCLRE1C was later tied to TCR beta V- and J-gene trimming. The investigators catalogued under 200 TCR beta chains as cytomegalovirus-associated.

The PCR contained 60 Vbeta and 13 Jbeta primers. Data came from immunoSEQ multiplex PCR; TCRdb stores just in-frame clones and leaves some out. The sample has about 89,000 clones; around 9.6% are singletons. Nominally healthy donors were sampled, though unrecorded immune exposures were likely. V trimming: 3 bases; J trimming: 6 bases; junction bases outside the gene matches: 13. Germline CDR1 and CDR2: LGHNA and YSLEER. CDR3 length: 17 amino acids. Comments on this clone: Its specificity is not known.

The gene calls are TRBV4-3 and TRBJ1-2, with 10 bases fitting TRBD1. The receptor was derived from a man in his forties or fifties in good health and CMV-seropositive. Sequenced: PBMCs. The CDR3 loop reads CASSQTRGQGYKNGYTF. In DNA, the CDR3 is TGCGCCAGCAGCCAGACCCGGGGACAGGGGTATAAAAATGGCTACACCTTC.